The clone carrying this T cell receptor beta chain was counted many times. Its target is not known. The data belong to a study of identical twins. Findings of the study overall: Conclusions leaned on cross-sectional statistical analysis and did not track the same donors over time. Reduced insertions were recorded for abundant cord blood beta clonotypes, with no such pattern in memory repertoires. Because invariant MAIT and iNKT cells could be present, zero-insertion analyses could be partly confounded.

Unique molecular identifiers were present on cDNA, and template switching added a universal primer site. TCRdb re-derived calls from the 5' RACE reads in MiXCR, one entry per CDR3 protein. The table records around 95,000 distinct CDR3 sequences, under 7% of them present only once. Germline trimming cut 3 bases from V and 6 bases from J; bases unmatched to any gene: 14. This CDR3 comprises 18 residues. The germline gives CDR1 SGHRS, CDR2 YFSETQ. This chain joins TRBV5-1 and TRBJ2-7, with 14 bases lining up with TRBD2. The clonotype originates from a woman aged 50 to 65 in good health. The sequenced sample consisted of memory T cells sorted from blood. The CDR3 here is CASSSLPEGLAGESEQYF. CDR3 DNA sequence: TGCGCCAGCAGCTCCCTTCCGGAGGGACTAGCGGGAGAGAGCGAGCAGTACTTC.